One and the same sample provided the 24 T cell receptor beta chains below, sequenced in a study of blood T cell repertoires in COVID-19 (TCRdb year 2020). Libraries were made using the immunoSEQ multiplex PCR assay. Sourced from immuneACCESS, this table was stored by TCRdb with only in-frame sequences that have V and J called. A share of the clones is absent; for the studies checked, an unresolved V gene accounts for under half, and the remainder has no known explanation. This sample holds around 270,000 clones; around 89% were observed only once. Roughly 5% of the sample goes to the ten largest clones. The sample was peripheral blood. The receptors were sampled from a man between 35 and 55 years old with acute or convalescent COVID-19.

V is TRBV5-1 and J is TRBJ2-7, with TRBD2 matching over 10 bases. Germline CDR1 reads SGHRS; CDR2 reads YFSETQ. The CDR3 has 15 amino acids. V shed 0 bases and J 2 bases; nucleotides not matched to a gene: 2. The CDR3 loop reads CASSLDSGGPYEQYF. In nucleotides, the CDR3 is TGCGCCAGCAGCTTGGATAGCGGGGGGCCCTACGAGCAGTACTTC.

The rearrangement uses TRBV5-6 and TRBJ2-3; no clear D gene. CDR1 is SGHDT, CDR2 YYEEEE, per germline. Between the trimmed V and J ends, which lost 1 base and 5 bases, there was a span of 11 bases. The CDR3 contains 14 residues. The CDR3 nucleotides read TGTGCCAGCAGCTTGCTGCACATCCAAGATACGCAGTATTTT. This encodes CASSLLHIQDTQYF.

This clone was picked up a small number of times. The gene calls are TRBV5-1 and TRBJ2-7; 8 bases agree with TRBD1. CDR1 and CDR2 from the germline V gene are SGHRS and YFSETQ. Trimming at V came to 0 bases and at J to 3 bases, leaving 5 bases not matched to a gene. The CDR3 length is 15 residues. DNA for the CDR3: TGCGCCAGCAGCTTGGTCCCAACAGGGGGCTACGAGCAGTACTTC. Translated: CASSLVPTGGYEQYF.

This clone has a single count. V and J are TRBV18 and TRBJ1-2; 8 bases fit TRBD1. Trimming at V came to 5 bases and at J to 4 bases, leaving 3 bases not matched to a gene. The germline CDR1 and CDR2 sequences are KGHSH and LQKENI. The CDR3 consists of 13 residues. In DNA form, the CDR3 reads TGTGCCAGCTCATCGGACAGGGTCTATGGCTACACCTTC. Protein product: CASSSDRVYGYTF.

This chain connects TRBV6-6 to TRBJ1-2; 7 bases map to TRBD1. The CDR3 loop spans 18 amino acids. Germline loops: CDR1 MNHNY, CDR2 SVGAGI (reference sequence). V shed 5 bases and J 8 bases; nucleotides not matched to a gene: 23. CDR3 nucleotides: TGTGCCAGCAGTCGAGCCGCAGCTCTCCAGACAGGGTCCGGAGGCTACACCTTC. Its protein product is CASSRAAALQTGSGGYTF.

The chain combines TRBV30 with TRBJ2-3; D might be TRBD2 (5 bases). V was pared by 3 bases and J by 3 bases, with 7 bases between. Germline values: CDR1 GTSNPN, CDR2 SVGIG (reference sequence). The CDR3 contains 12 residues. CDR3 in amino acids: CAWSGETDTQYF. CDR3 bases: TGTGCCTGGAGCGGGGAGACAGATACGCAGTATTTT.

This sequence joins TRBV7-5 and TRBJ1-5; TRBD1, the D gene given by the table, was not confirmed from the DNA. TRBV7-5 is a pseudogene locus. The CDR3 is made up of 16 amino acids. CDR3 sequence reads: CVRSFIGTGANQPQHF. For the CDR3, the DNA is TGTGTCAGAAGCTTTATTGGGACAGGGGCTAATCAGCCCCAGCATTTT.

Only a few counts were recorded for this clone. This chain uses TRBV6-5 with TRBJ1-1; TRBD1 is a possible D gene (5 bases). The CDR3 loop spans 15 amino acids. Trimming took 5 bases from V and 2 from J, leaving 15 bases between them. Germline-derived CDR1 and CDR2 are MNHEY and SVGAGI. The CDR3 DNA reads as TGTGCCAGCAGTCAAAGAGTTACAGGAAACACTGAAGCTTTCTTT. This codes for CASSQRVTGNTEAFF.

This chain uses TRBV15 with TRBJ2-7; maybe TRBD2 (5 bases). V shed 6 bases and J shed 1 base, with 10 bases lying between them. Germline-derived CDR1 and CDR2 are LNHNV and YYDKDF (reference sequence). This CDR3 has 13 residues. The CDR3 is CATRPSSSYEQYF. CDR3 coding DNA: TGTGCCACCAGACCTAGCAGTTCCTACGAGCAGTACTTC. Using reference TRBV15 and TRBJ2-7 for the parts outside the CDR3, the full variable domain is DAMVIQNPRYQVTQFGKPVTLSCSQTLNHNVMYWYQQKSSQAPKLLFHYYDKDFNNEADTPDNFQSRRPNTSFCFLDIRSPGLGDTAMYLCATRPSSSYEQYFGPGTRLTVT.

The rearrangement links TRBV5-4 to TRBJ2-1; possibly TRBD1 for D (6 bases). Germline V CDR1 and CDR2: SGHNT, YYREEE (reference sequence). This CDR3 is built from 13 residues. V lost 1 base and J lost 9, with 11 bases in between. CDR3 in DNA: TGTGCCAGCAGCTTGCAGGGGTTCAGTGAGCAGTTCTTC. This encodes CASSLQGFSEQFF.

The V gene is TRBV5-8, the J gene TRBJ1-1; 7 nucleotides agree with TRBD1. The junction had 7 bases not matched to a gene; V was cut back by 4 bases and J by 7 bases. The length of the CDR3 is 13 residues. Germline CDR1 reads SGHTS; CDR2 reads YDEGEE. CDR3: CASSRRRDSEAFF. The CDR3, as DNA: TGTGCCAGCAGCAGGAGGAGGGACAGTGAAGCTTTCTTT.

The chain recombines TRBV29-1 with TRBJ2-1; tentative D call: TRBD1 (5 bases). The germline CDR1 and CDR2 sequences are SQVTM and ANQGSEA. V was cut by 6 bases and J by 6 bases, with 15 bases left in between. CDR3 length: 13 residues. CDR3 bases: TGCAGCGTCTCAGGATTCGACAGCAATGAGCAGTTCTTC. Residues: CSVSGFDSNEQFF.

The CDR3 DNA reads TGTGCCAGCAGTGGGAGGACAGGGGACCCTTACGAGCAGTACTTC. It codes for CASSGRTGDPYEQYF. The J gene is TRBJ2-7, the V gene TRBV2, with TRBD1 matching over 9 bases. CDR1 and CDR2 from the germline V gene are SNHLY and FYNNEI. The CDR3 spans 15 residues. Germline trimming cut 4 bases from V and 4 bases from J; bases unmatched to any gene: 8. The variable domain in full, completed from reference TRBV2 and TRBJ2-7, reads EPEVTQTPSHQVTQMGQEVILRCVPISNHLYFYWYRQILGQKVEFLVSFYNNEISEKSEIFDDQFSVERPDGSNFTLKIRSTKLEDSAMYFCASSGRTGDPYEQYFGPGTRLTVT.

The genes are TRBV30 and TRBJ1-2; 10 bases are a match to TRBD1. V was clipped by 2 bases and J by 6 bases; unmatched bases: 9. Germline CDR1 GTSNPN, CDR2 SVGIG (reference sequence). The CDR3 is 15 residues long. CDR3 protein: CAWSSTPGTGDGYTF. The CDR3 region has the DNA TGTGCCTGGAGTTCAACCCCGGGGACAGGGGATGGCTACACCTTC.

CDR3 in amino acids: CASSIVEDYGYTF. CDR3 DNA: TGTGCCAGTAGTATTGTGGAGGACTATGGCTACACCTTC. The V and J genes are TRBV19 and TRBJ1-2; D is ambiguous. This CDR3 is 13 amino acids long. The V end lost 3 bases, the J end lost 3 bases, and 8 bases lay between the germline ends. Per germline, CDR1 LNHDA and CDR2 SQIVND (reference sequence).

The DNA for the CDR3 is TGTGCCAGCAGTCCCCGACAGGGGGTGAGAGCTTTCTTT. Encoded protein: CASSPRQGVRAFF. The chain is built from TRBV6-5 and TRBJ1-1; the match to TRBD1 covers 9 bases. V trimming: 5 bases; J trimming: 10 bases; junction bases outside the gene matches: 8. Germline V gives CDR1 MNHEY, CDR2 SVGAGI. The CDR3 sequence is 13 residues long.

The count of this clone is one. The chain recombines TRBV5-1 with TRBJ1-2; D perhaps matches TRBD1 (6 bases). Germline V gene data show CDR1 as SGHRS and CDR2 as YFSETQ. The CDR3 has 14 amino acids. V was shortened by 0 bases and J by 3 bases, with 9 bases between the two germline ends. CDR3 amino acids: CASSLVGAHYGYTF. The CDR3 DNA follows: TGCGCCAGCAGCTTGGTGGGGGCCCACTATGGCTACACCTTC.

This clone appeared once. V is TRBV5-3 and J is TRBJ1-2; D ambiguous. Being an ORF, TRBV5-3 has a function that is uncertain. Trimming took 4 bases from V and 6 from J, leaving 22 bases between them. The CDR3 covers 16 residues. The CDR3 is CARSPGGEKSLDGYTF. Written as DNA, the CDR3 is TGTGCCAGAAGCCCGGGCGGGGAAAAGAGTTTGGATGGCTACACCTTC.

The J gene is TRBJ2-3, the V gene TRBV6-5, with a weak D call TRBD2 (5 bases). This CDR3 spans 14 amino acids. The germline gives CDR1 MNHEY, CDR2 SVGAGI. V lost 2 bases to trimming and J lost 2 bases, with 8 bases between them. The CDR3 spells CASSYEGTTDTQYF. The CDR3 DNA follows: TGTGCCAGCAGTTACGAGGGAACCACAGATACGCAGTATTTT.

The rearrangement links TRBV5-1 to TRBJ1-3; D uncertain. Looked up from germline, CDR1 is SGHRS and CDR2 is YFSETQ. The CDR3 totals 14 residues. Deletions cut 4 bases from V and 2 bases from J, with 10 bases between. The CDR3 DNA reads as TGCGCCAGCAGCCGCGACACACCTGGAAACACCATATATTTT. It is translated as CASSRDTPGNTIYF.

This chain uses TRBV5-1 with TRBJ1-5, with 7 bases fitting TRBD1. Germline CDR1 and CDR2: SGHRS and YFSETQ. V lost 0 bases to trimming and J lost 5 bases; unmatched junction nucleotides: 2. This CDR3 is built from 14 residues. CDR3 bases: TGCGCCAGCAGCTTGGGGGGACAGTATCAGCCCCAGCATTTT. Translated, it gives CASSLGGQYQPQHF.

The rearrangement uses TRBV6-6 and TRBJ2-2; a possible D gene is TRBD1 (5 bases). The CDR3 is made up of 15 amino acids. Germline-derived CDR1 and CDR2 are MNHNY and SVGAGI (reference sequence). Trimming removed 2 bases at V and 6 bases at J, with 13 bases between. CDR3: CASSYPTASSGELFF. Written as DNA, the CDR3 is TGTGCCAGCAGTTACCCGACAGCGTCGTCCGGGGAGCTGTTTTTT.

The gene calls are TRBV7-8 and TRBJ2-7; 8 nucleotides line up with TRBD1. There are 12 residues in the CDR3. CDR1 is SGHVS and CDR2 is FQNEAQ in the germline V gene. V dropped 4 bases and J dropped 7; count of bases not matched to a gene: 3. The CDR3 loop reads CASSSYRGEQYF. CDR3 in DNA: TGTGCCAGCAGCTCGTACAGGGGGGAGCAGTACTTC.

V is TRBV5-5 and J is TRBJ2-4, with 12 bases that match TRBD2. Germline CDR1 reads SGHKS; CDR2 reads YYEKEE (reference sequence). J was trimmed by 1 base and V by 4 bases; bases with no gene match: 9. The CDR3 runs to 18 residues. CDR3: CASSPGLAGGLAKNIQYF. For the CDR3, the DNA is TGTGCCAGCAGCCCGGGGCTAGCGGGGGGGCTTGCCAAAAACATTCAGTACTTC.